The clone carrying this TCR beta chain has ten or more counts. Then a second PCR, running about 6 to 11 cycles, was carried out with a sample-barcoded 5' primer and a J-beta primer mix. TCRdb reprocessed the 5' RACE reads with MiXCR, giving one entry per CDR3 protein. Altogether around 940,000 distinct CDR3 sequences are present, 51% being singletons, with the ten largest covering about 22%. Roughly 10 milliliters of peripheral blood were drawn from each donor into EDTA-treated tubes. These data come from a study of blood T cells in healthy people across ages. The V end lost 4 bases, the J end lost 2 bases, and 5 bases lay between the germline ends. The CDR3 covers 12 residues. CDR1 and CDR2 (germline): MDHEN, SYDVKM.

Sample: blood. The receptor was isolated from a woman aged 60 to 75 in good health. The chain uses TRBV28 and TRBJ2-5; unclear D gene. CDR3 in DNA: TGTGCCAGCAGTTCCTCACAAGAGACCCAGTACTTC. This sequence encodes CASSSSQETQYF.